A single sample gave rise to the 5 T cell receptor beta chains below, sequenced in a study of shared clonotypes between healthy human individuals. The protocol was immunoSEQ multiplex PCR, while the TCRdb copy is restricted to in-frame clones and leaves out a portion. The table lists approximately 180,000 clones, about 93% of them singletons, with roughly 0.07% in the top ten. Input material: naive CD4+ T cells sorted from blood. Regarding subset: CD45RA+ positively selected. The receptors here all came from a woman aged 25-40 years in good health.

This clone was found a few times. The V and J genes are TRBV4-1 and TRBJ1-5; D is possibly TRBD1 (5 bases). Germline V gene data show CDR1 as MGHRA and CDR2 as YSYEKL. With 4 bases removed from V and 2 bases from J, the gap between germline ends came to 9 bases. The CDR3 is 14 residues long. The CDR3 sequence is CASSLPTGNQPQHF. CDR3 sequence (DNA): TGCGCCAGCAGCCTCCCGACAGGCAATCAGCCCCAGCATTTT.

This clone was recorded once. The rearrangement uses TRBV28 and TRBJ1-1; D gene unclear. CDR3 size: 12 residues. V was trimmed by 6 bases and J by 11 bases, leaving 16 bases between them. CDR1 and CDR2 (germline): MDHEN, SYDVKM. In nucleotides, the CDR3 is TGTGCCAGCAGCCCCCCCGTCGGGGAGGCTTTCTTT. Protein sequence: CASSPPVGEAFF.

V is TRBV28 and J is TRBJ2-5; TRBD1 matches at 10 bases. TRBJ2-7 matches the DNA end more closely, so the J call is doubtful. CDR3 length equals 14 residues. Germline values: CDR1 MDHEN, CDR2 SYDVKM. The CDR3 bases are TGTGCCAGCAGGGTGGACAGGGGGTCCTACGAGCAGTACTTC. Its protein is CASRVDRGSYEQYF.

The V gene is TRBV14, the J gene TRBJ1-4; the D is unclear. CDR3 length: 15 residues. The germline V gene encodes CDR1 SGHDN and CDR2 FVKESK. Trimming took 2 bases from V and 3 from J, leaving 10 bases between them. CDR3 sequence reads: CASSQFSASNEKLFF. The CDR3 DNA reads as TGTGCCAGCAGCCAATTTTCAGCCTCTAATGAAAAACTGTTTTTT.

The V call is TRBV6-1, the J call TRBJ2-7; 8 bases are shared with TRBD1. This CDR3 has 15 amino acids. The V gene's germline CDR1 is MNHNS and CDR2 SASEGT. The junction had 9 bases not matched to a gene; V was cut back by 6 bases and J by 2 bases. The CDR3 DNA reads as TGTGCCAGCAGCACAGGACAGGGCCTCGCCTACGAGCAGTACTTC. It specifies CASSTGQGLAYEQYF.